This T cell receptor beta chain was recovered during a study of shared clonotypes between healthy human individuals. Background on the study: For every donor, three CD4 naive, three CD4 memory, two CD8 naive and one CD8 memory plates were used.

On this clone: Its cognate antigen is unknown.

Study findings and constraints: Several donors shared around 5.1% of their naive CD4 clonotypes.

Per the original data handling: Because ImmunoSEQ provided only junction sequences with no quality scores, the filtering differed. Sequenced by immunoSEQ multiplex PCR; TCRdb stores in-frame clones only, minus some. The V and J calls and the clone size are those of that table, but D and trimming were determined from the DNA. The table records 2 million or so clones, roughly 94% of them present only once. Germline V gene sequence: CDR1 MGHRA, CDR2 YSYEKL. CDR3 length equals 15 residues. V lost 2 bases to trimming and J lost 6 bases; unmatched junction nucleotides: 2. Naive CD8 populations comprised CD45RO-negative cells positively selected for CCR7, excluding terminally differentiated effector memory CD45RA+ cells.

V is TRBV4-1 and J is TRBJ1-6; TRBD1 aligns across 9 bases. The receptor comes from a man between 18 and 35 years old in good health. The sequencing input was naive CD8+ T cells sorted from blood. The CDR3 DNA is TGCGCCAGCAGCCAACCGGGACAGGGTAATTCACCCCTCCACTTT. It specifies CASSQPGQGNSPLHF.